The rows below give T cell receptor beta chains drawn from one sample of a study of T cell repertoires in cytomegalovirus infection. TCRdb passed the reads through MiXCR, listing each CDR3 protein once. The sample lists 480,000 or so distinct CDR3 sequences; approximately 11% were seen once. The sample consisted of PBMCs. The receptors shown here come from a human donor in good health (CMV status not recorded). Some clones in this sample may be carry-over from other donors' samples. The conserved cysteine and the conserved F or W are not part of the CDR3 here. D genes are given only for firm matches.

NA,TRBV10-3,VAKSGHSNNEQF
TRBD1,TRBV4-1,ASSQDQFRGSKNIQY
NA,TRBV19,ASSTPKERYNQPQH
NA,TRBV27,ASSPAGVTEAF
TRBD2,TRBV3-1,ASSYSGREQF
NA,TRBV6-6,ASSYESQPQH
NA,TRBV14,ASSQDRPREAF
NA,TRBV27,ASSFAGGELF
NA,TRBV20-1,SASPGPMSNQPQH
TRBD1,TRBV19,ASSITGGALGDGYT
TRBD2,TRBV5-1,ASSWQGSGGEQF
NA,TRBV5-1,ASSLDGSTNEKLF
NA,TRBV7-2,ASSFAPTDTQY
NA,TRBV9,ASSVDDGLYNSPLH
NA,TRBV2,ASSVSSYEQY
NA,TRBV29-1,SVGGVPTEAF
NA,TRBV7-9,ASSLVRNEAF
NA,TRBV20-1,SARARLPEQF
NA,TRBV6-1,ASSDRWSTNTIY
NA,TRBV20-1,SASPGSSSGNTIY
NA,TRBV7-2,ASRPPGLYTDTQY
NA,TRBV12-3/TRBV12-4,ASDPDSPNEQF
TRBD2,TRBV7-2,ASSLVAGPGELF
TRBD2,TRBV4-2,ASSPQTSGGAVDTQY
NA,TRBV12-3/TRBV12-4,ASSLQGQHEQY
NA,TRBV7-9,ASSRGHSPGI
NA,TRBV10-3,AISEQVGTNEKLF
TRBD1,TRBV20-1,SARVPGGGNQPQH
TRBD1,TRBV6-1,ASGDRGYQPQH
NA,TRBV15,ATSRGQTYEQY
NA,TRBV27,ASSLDRGGQETQY
TRBD2,TRBV4-2,ASSLPQAGGNTGELF
NA,TRBV23-1,ASSQSMERSTDTQY
NA,TRBV3-1,ASSQEIAGTQY
NA,TRBV7-9,ASSFNSQETQY
NA,TRBV7-8,ASSLDSTGLDTGELF
NA,TRBV28,ASNQDTSSYNEQF
TRBD1,TRBV24-1,ATSDPTDRGVGDTQY
NA,TRBV7-3,ASSLNPLGASTDTQY
NA,TRBV12-3/TRBV12-4,ASSWAGTFYEQY
TRBD1,TRBV5-6,ASSGGTGGEQF
TRBD2,TRBV28,ASSILAGAGTDTQY
NA,TRBV11-2,ASSHGGSNTGELF
NA,TRBV28,AIGTPNTGELF
TRBD1,TRBV29-1,SVARTGFGNEQF
TRBD2,TRBV6-1,ASSERSTGGYNEQF
NA,TRBV29-1,SVEDAGRETQY
NA,TRBV7-8,ASSPHGGGELF
NA,TRBV7-9,ASSFVGGGQETQY
NA,TRBV7-8,ASSHPRGTAYNEQF
NA,TRBV5-5,ASSSTTGYQPQH
TRBD2,TRBV20-1,SARGPLAGRTYEQY
TRBD1,TRBV11-1,ASSPGTASGANVLT
TRBD1,TRBV5-6,ASSPTGGFNYGYT
NA,TRBV18,ASSPVSWHQPQH